Described below is a single T cell receptor (beta chain) sequence and its context. The antigen remains undetermined. Data came from immunoSEQ multiplex PCR; TCRdb stores just in-frame clones and leaves some out. The sample lists approximately 480,000 clones, around nine tenths seen once, with 10% to 15% in the top ten. The treatment denotes: 15 to 20 received Ad26.COV2.S at low or high dose, single or two shots; about 5 received placebo; per-sample allocation not given. Day 63 following the first vaccine or placebo injection was when the samples were taken. An Ad26 vector carrying the Wuhan-strain SARS-CoV-2 spike served as the vaccine. V was pared by 2 bases and J by 7 bases, with 5 bases of the junction left unmatched. This CDR3 is 15 amino acids long. Germline V CDR1 and CDR2: ENHRY, SYGVKD. The sample is drawn from a study of Ad26.COV2.S vaccination and SARS-CoV-2 variants. Study-level background: As a participant in COV1001, the donor was in the Ad26.COV2.S trial arm. The vaccine Ad26.COV2.S was put into the muscle once, or twice with 56 days between. Study findings and constraints: The study found higher spike-specific TCR breadth in vaccine than placebo recipients.

This clonotype was obtained from a person between 18 and 65 years old who received the Ad26.COV2.S COVID-19 vaccine or a placebo. The input for sequencing was peripheral blood, taken in a trial of Ad26.COV2.S vaccine versus placebo. The chain recombines TRBV10-3 with TRBJ1-4; 9 bases are shared with TRBD1. CDR3 sequence (DNA): TGTGCCATCAGTGAGGGGGGACAGGGTGGTGAAAAACTGTTTTTT. Translation: CAISEGGQGGEKLFF.